The present T cell receptor (beta chain) was sequenced within a study of molecular identifiers for immune sequencing clone quantification. Study-level information: Sequencing covered four of five parts into which replicate RNA from roughly 20,000 or 100,000 naive CD8 cells was split.

The table lists this clonotype with many counts. Its antigen is still unknown. Previously described methods and listed TCR primers were used for bulk TCR libraries. TCRdb re-called the PCR reads through MiXCR, storing one row per CDR3 protein. Of about 330,000 distinct CDR3 sequences in the sample, roughly a quarter were seen once. V trimming: 8 bases; J trimming: 0 bases; junction bases outside the gene matches: 7. This CDR3 spans 15 amino acids. CDR1 MDHEN and CDR2 SYDVKM come from the germline V gene. Researchers sorted naive CD8 T cells as cells that were CD8+CD4-CCR7+CD45RA+. Study-wide findings and caveats: It was shown that clones above 20 RNA copies held over 99% of effector molecules, but under 1% in naive cells.

Sample: naive CD8+ T cells from blood, with Jurkat cell RNA spiked in. As to subset: FACS-sorted CD8+CD4-CCR7+CD45RA+ naive T cells. The V and J genes are TRBV28 and TRBJ2-4; 7 bases are a match to TRBD1. This TCR was recovered from a human donor in good health. Some libraries in this study had Jurkat cell RNA spiked in. The CDR3 region has the DNA TGTGCCAGCGGACAGGACAGTCTAGCCAAAAACATTCAGTACTTC. Protein: CASGQDSLAKNIQYF.